This T cell receptor (beta chain) was recovered during a study of control samples from healthy donors and cancer patients (dated by TCRdb to 2020 to 2022). This clone was observed a single time. Its recognized antigen is unknown. Per-base quality was not reported, and no clone a single base away is much larger than it. The library came from the immunoSEQ multiplex PCR assay. As stored in TCRdb, this immuneACCESS dataset retains in-frame rearrangements with V and J assigned. A fraction of the clones does not appear; measured against another copy, unresolved V genes explain less than half of the discrepancy, and the remainder lacks a known reason. Across this sample there are 100,000 to 150,000 clones, with more than 85% seen only once. Around 1.8% of the sample belongs to the ten largest clones. The CDR3 sequence holds 16 residues, the cysteine and phenylalanine included. Solely the CDR3 DNA is kept, with 48 bases framed from the first base. V is shortened by 0 bases, J by 5 bases, and the region joining them spans 16 bases. From a lookup of the germline V gene, CDR1 and CDR2 are LGHNA and YNFKEQ.

The rearrangement combines TRBV4-2 with TRBJ1-1; tentative D gene TRBD1, with 5 bases matching. This clonotype was obtained from a man aged 45 to 65 with head and neck cancer. The sample taken for sequencing was PBMCs. The base sequence is TGTGCCAGCAGCCAAGATTTAGCGGGACTGAGGACTGAAGCTTTCTTT. It codes for CASSQDLAGLRTEAFF.